This is a list of T cell receptor beta chains from one sample in a study of T cell repertoires in ileal Crohn's disease. The protocol was immunoSEQ multiplex PCR, while the TCRdb copy is restricted to in-frame clones and leaves out a portion. The sample lists around 5,600 clones; approximately 78% were seen once. The specimen sequenced was ileal tissue. Receptor source: an adult with Crohn's disease. Each CDR3 is given with its conserved first and last residue. D genes are given only for firm matches. Clone size, where shown, is once, few, many, or a class for clones that have expanded.

V gene	J gene	clone size	D gene	CDR3 protein
TRBV6-1	TRBJ2-7	once	TRBD2	CASRPSTSGTGEQYF
TRBV6-5	TRBJ1-1	.	.	CASKMNTEAFF
TRBV29-1	TRBJ1-1	.	.	CSVVDRGGATTEAFF
TRBV18	TRBJ2-2	once	.	CASSPPSVPGELFF
TRBV28	TRBJ2-3	.	TRBD2	CASPPSVAGVRTDTQYF
TRBV6-1	TRBJ1-3	medium-sized	.	CASTTASGNTIYF
TRBV20-1	TRBJ2-3	.	TRBD2	CSARGRERGF
TRBV18	TRBJ1-1	.	.	CASSPRGAEAFF
TRBV6-5	TRBJ1-1	.	.	CASIKPGGTEAFF
TRBV5-6	TRBJ2-6	.	.	CASRAAGVGANVLTF
TRBV4-3	TRBJ1-4	.	.	CASSQDRASREKLFF
TRBV5-1	TRBJ1-1	.	.	CASSFSGTKNTEAFF
TRBV5-4	TRBJ1-2	.	.	CASSREIESYGYTF
TRBV14	TRBJ1-1	.	.	CASSQGFPGNTEAFF
TRBV9	TRBJ2-6	few	TRBD1	CASSSGQGFSGANVLTF
TRBV5-1	TRBJ1-3	.	.	CASSLVGSTAGNTIYF
TRBV7-3	TRBJ1-6	.	TRBD1	CASSLTPFQGAASPLHF
TRBV7-9	TRBJ1-1	.	TRBD1	CASSPTGDALDTEAFF
TRBV30	TRBJ2-7	.	.	CAWSVPRQGGYEQYF
TRBV12-5	TRBJ1-2	.	.	CASGTTQGTSYTF
TRBV7-2	TRBJ1-2	.	.	CASSPGGVGSYTF
TRBV7-9	TRBJ2-3	once	.	CASSLPGGVGRDTQYF